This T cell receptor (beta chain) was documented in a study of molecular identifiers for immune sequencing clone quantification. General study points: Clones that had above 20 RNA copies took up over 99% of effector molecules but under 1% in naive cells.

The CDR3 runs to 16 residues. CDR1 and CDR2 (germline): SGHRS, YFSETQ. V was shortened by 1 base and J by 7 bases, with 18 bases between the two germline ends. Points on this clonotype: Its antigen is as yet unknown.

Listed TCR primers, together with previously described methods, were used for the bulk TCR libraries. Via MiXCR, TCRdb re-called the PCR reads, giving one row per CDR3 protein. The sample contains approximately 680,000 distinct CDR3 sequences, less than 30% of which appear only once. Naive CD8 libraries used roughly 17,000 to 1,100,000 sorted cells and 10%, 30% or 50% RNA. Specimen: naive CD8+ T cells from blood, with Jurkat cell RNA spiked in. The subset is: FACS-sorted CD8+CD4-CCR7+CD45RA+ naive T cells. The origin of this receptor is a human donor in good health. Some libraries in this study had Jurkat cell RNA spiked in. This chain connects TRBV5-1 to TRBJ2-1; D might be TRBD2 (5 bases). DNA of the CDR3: TGCGCCAGCAGCTTGTCGCCAGCGGAAGGTATGAATGAGCAGTTCTTC. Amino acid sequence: CASSLSPAEGMNEQFF.